The 18 T cell receptor beta chains below all came from one sample that was sequenced in a study of shared clonotypes between healthy human individuals. Libraries were prepared by immunoSEQ multiplex PCR; TCRdb keeps only in-frame clonotypes and omits some of them. The table lists nearly 2 million clones, about 95% of them singletons. The naive CD8 subset, CD45RO-negative cells positively selected for CCR7, excluded terminally differentiated effector memory CD45RA+ cells. Material: naive CD8+ T cells sorted from blood. Receptor source: a young man in good health.

The CDR3 region has the DNA TGTGCCAGCAGCCCTGTCGACAGGGGTAGAGTTAATGAGCAGTTCTTC. This encodes CASSPVDRGRVNEQFF. The chain links TRBV9 to TRBJ2-1, with 8 nucleotides matching TRBD1. The CDR3 is 16 residues long. Per germline, CDR1 SGDLS and CDR2 YYNGEE. The V gene end was trimmed by 4 bases and the J gene end by 7 bases; junction bases not matched to a gene: 13.

This chain links TRBV28 with TRBJ1-5, with TRBD1 identical over 7 bases. V shed 5 bases and J 5 bases; nucleotides not matched to a gene: 6. The CDR3 runs 14 residues. The germline CDR1 and CDR2 sequences are MDHEN and SYDVKM. CDR3 residues: CASSRDRAYQPQHF. In nucleotides, the CDR3 is TGTGCCAGCAGTCGCGACAGGGCGTATCAGCCCCAGCATTTT.

V and J are TRBV7-8 and TRBJ1-1; no definite D call. The CDR3 is 15 residues long. Germline V gives CDR1 SGHVS, CDR2 FQNEAQ. Trimming took off 5 bases at V and 8 bases at J, with 21 bases between the two ends. This chain's CDR3 is CASSLPSEDGSEAFF. As DNA, the CDR3 is TGTGCCAGCAGCCTACCGTCGGAGGATGGCAGCGAAGCTTTCTTT.

In its sample, this clone was seen once. The chain uses TRBV7-2 and TRBJ1-4; D is perhaps TRBD1 (5 bases). Germline V gene data show CDR1 as SGHTA and CDR2 as FQGNSA. This CDR3 comprises 16 residues. V lost 1 base, J lost 4 bases, and 13 bases lay in between. In DNA, the CDR3 is TGTGCCAGCAGCTTAGATGGGCAGGGCCTTAATGAAAAACTGTTTTTT. The encoded protein is CASSLDGQGLNEKLFF.

V is TRBV6-5 and J is TRBJ2-1; 8 bases fit TRBD1. The CDR3 consists of 13 residues. CDR1 and CDR2 (germline): MNHEY, SVGAGI. V gave up 6 bases and J gave up 7 bases; unmatched junction bases: 5. The CDR3 region is CASSTGGVNEQFF. For the CDR3, the DNA is TGTGCCAGCAGCACAGGGGGTGTAAATGAGCAGTTCTTC.

The genes are TRBV6-5 and TRBJ2-1; D is perhaps TRBD2 (5 bases). CDR1 and CDR2 (germline): MNHEY, SVGAGI. The V gene lost 2 bases and the J gene lost 4 bases, with 9 bases spanning the gap. CDR3 length equals 14 residues. Here the CDR3 DNA reads TGTGCCAGCAGTTACGGAGCGGAATACAATGAGCAGTTCTTC. Translated: CASSYGAEYNEQFF.

The chain has TRBV6-5 and TRBJ2-1; a possible D gene is TRBD2 (6 bases). The V gene's germline CDR1 is MNHEY and CDR2 SVGAGI. V was clipped by 8 bases and J by 6 bases, with 11 bases between them. This CDR3 is 12 amino acids long. CDR3 nucleotides: TGTGCCAGCGGCGGAGGGCCCAATGAGCAGTTCTTC. Encoded protein: CASGGGPNEQFF.

The V and J genes are TRBV29-1 and TRBJ2-7; D is uncertain. The CDR3 length is 14 residues. Germline values: CDR1 SQVTM, CDR2 ANQGSEA. Trimming removed 3 bases at V and 6 bases at J, with 18 bases between. Written as DNA, the CDR3 is TGCAGCGTTGAGGTACCCAACTCTCCAGCCGAGCAGTACTTC. Amino acid sequence: CSVEVPNSPAEQYF.

In regard to this clone: Its ends do not fully match the called genes, so a read error is possible. The chain joins TRBV7-7 to TRBJ2-5; TRBD1 matches 10 bases. Per the germline V gene, CDR1 is SSHAT and CDR2 is FNYEAQ (reference sequence). The CDR3 is 15 residues long. The DNA of the CDR3 is TGTGCTAGCAGCTACGGGACAGGGGCTTCCGAGACCCAGTACTTC. Translating it yields CASSYGTGASETQYF.

As for this clone: Distinct nucleotide sequences in the sample also encode this CDR3. The genes are TRBV7-6 and TRBJ2-1; D unresolved. The V gene's germline CDR1 is SGHVS and CDR2 FNYEAQ. The CDR3 consists of 13 residues. The V end was cut by 6 bases, the J end by 2 bases, with 8 bases between. The CDR3 is CASSPGPYNEQFF. CDR3 nucleotide sequence: TGTGCCAGCAGTCCTGGGCCCTACAATGAGCAGTTCTTC.

The chain joins TRBV19 to TRBJ2-3; D might be TRBD2 (6 bases). CDR1 is LNHDA, CDR2 SQIVND, per germline (reference sequence). The V end lost 1 base, the J end lost 0 bases, and 14 bases lay between the germline ends. The CDR3 length is 17 residues. The CDR3 nucleotides are TGTGCCAGTAGTATAGGCCAACCGGGGACTAGCACAGATACGCAGTATTTT. This gives the protein CASSIGQPGTSTDTQYF.

The chain is built from TRBV2 and TRBJ1-4; no reliable D call. V dropped 10 bases and J dropped 4 bases, with 16 bases sitting between them. The CDR3 is 14 amino acids. Germline CDR1 is SNHLY and CDR2 is FYNNEI. CDR3 sequence: CANKSPGYNEKLFF. CDR3 sequence (DNA): TGTGCCAACAAAAGCCCAGGATATAATGAAAAACTGTTTTTT.

The chain couples TRBV30 to TRBJ2-1; TRBD1 might be the D (6 bases). V was clipped by 0 bases and J by 10 bases, with 13 bases between them. CDR1 is GTSNPN and CDR2 is SVGIG in the germline V gene (reference sequence). The CDR3 runs to 13 residues. DNA of the CDR3: TGTGCCTGGAGTGTACAGGGACCCGGCGAGCAGTTCTTC. This translates into CAWSVQGPGEQFF.

The rearrangement links TRBV28 to TRBJ2-3; tentatively, D is TRBD1 (6 bases). Trimming took 2 bases from V and 0 from J, leaving 18 bases between them. This CDR3 has 18 amino acids. Germline CDR1 and CDR2: MDHEN and SYDVKM. Written as DNA, the CDR3 is TGTGCCAGCAGTTTAAACAGGGTCCCAGTCACTAGCACAGATACGCAGTATTTT. This gives the protein CASSLNRVPVTSTDTQYF.

A remark on this clone: This same CDR3 is encoded by further DNA sequences in the sample. The chain combines TRBV11-3 with TRBJ2-1; 10 bases agree with TRBD2. CDR3 size: 15 residues. With V trimmed by 5 bases and J by 4 bases, 5 bases remained unmatched. Germline V gene sequence: CDR1 SGHNT, CDR2 YENEEA. Here the CDR3 DNA reads TGTGCCAGCAGCCTGGAGCGGGAGGGTTACAATGAGCAGTTCTTC. Protein: CASSLEREGYNEQFF.

J is TRBJ2-7 and V is TRBV2; 7 bases agree with TRBD2. CDR3 size: 15 residues. The junction had 5 bases not matched to a gene; V was cut back by 1 base and J by 2 bases. Looked up from germline, CDR1 is SNHLY and CDR2 is FYNNEI. CDR3 in DNA: TGTGCCAGCAGTGAAGGCTGGGAGGGGACCTACGAGCAGTACTTC. Its protein is CASSEGWEGTYEQYF.

The chain carries TRBV30 and TRBJ2-7; no firm D call. Germline V gene lookup returns CDR1 GTSNPN and CDR2 SVGIG (reference sequence). Trimming took off 0 bases at V and 2 bases at J, with 17 bases between the two ends. CDR3 size: 16 residues. The CDR3 region has the DNA TGTGCCTGGAGTGTCATCCCCGCAGGTCCCCCCTACGAGCAGTACTTC. The encoded protein is CAWSVIPAGPPYEQYF.

In this sample, this clone turned up once. The chain uses TRBV6-1 and TRBJ1-6; unclear D gene. In germline, CDR1 is MNHNS, CDR2 SASEGT. There are 13 residues in the CDR3. V was cut by 7 bases and J by 5 bases, with 9 bases left in between. The CDR3 spells CASKVWDNSPLHF. CDR3 DNA sequence: TGTGCCAGCAAGGTGTGGGATAATTCACCCCTCCACTTT.